This T cell receptor beta chain was sequenced for a study of blood T cell repertoires in COVID-19. Whole-study context: The United States, Italy and Spain were the sources of the acute and convalescent COVID-19 samples. The cDNA or gDNA used as material had been derived from T cells, B-cell-depleted T cells, or PBMCs.

Authors' analysis steps: Reference gene primer amplification in the assay estimated nucleated cell counts. The table came from immunoSEQ multiplex PCR; TCRdb's copy has only in-frame clones and leaves some out. That table gives V, J and clone size, and the DNA gave D and trimming. The sample consists of roughly 350,000 clones, more than 75% of them appearing once. CDR3 length: 15 amino acids. Germline CDR1 is SNHLY and CDR2 is FYNNEI. Trimming at V came to 7 bases and at J to 3 bases, leaving 9 bases not matched to a gene. Enrolment of Seattle patients took place during active infection, and they were followed longitudinally.

The sequenced sample consisted of peripheral blood. V usage is TRBV2 and J usage is TRBJ2-5; 9 nucleotides align to TRBD1. The receptor was derived from a woman aged 30 to 39 with COVID-19, enrolled during active disease. CDR3 sequence: CASIWGDREEETQYF. The CDR3 bases are TGTGCCAGCATCTGGGGGGACAGGGAGGAAGAGACCCAGTACTTC.